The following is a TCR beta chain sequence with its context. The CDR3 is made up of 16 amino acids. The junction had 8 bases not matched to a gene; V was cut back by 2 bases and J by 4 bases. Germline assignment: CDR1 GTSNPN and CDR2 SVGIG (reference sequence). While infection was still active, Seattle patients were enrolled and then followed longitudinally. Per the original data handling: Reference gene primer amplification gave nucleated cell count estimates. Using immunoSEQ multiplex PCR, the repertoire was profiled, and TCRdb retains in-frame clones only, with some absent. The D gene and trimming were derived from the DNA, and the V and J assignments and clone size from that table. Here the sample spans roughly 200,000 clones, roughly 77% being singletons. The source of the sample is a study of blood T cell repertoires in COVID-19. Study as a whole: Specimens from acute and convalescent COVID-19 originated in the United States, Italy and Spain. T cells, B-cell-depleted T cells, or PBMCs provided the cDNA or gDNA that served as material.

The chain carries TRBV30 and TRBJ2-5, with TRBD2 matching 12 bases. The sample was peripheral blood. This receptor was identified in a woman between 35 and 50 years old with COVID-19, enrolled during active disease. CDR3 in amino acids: CAWSRRLAGGPETQYF. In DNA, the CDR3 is TGTGCCTGGAGTCGGCGGCTAGCGGGGGGGCCAGAGACCCAGTACTTC.